The next 3 T cell receptor beta chains were all read from a single sample in a study of radiotherapy plus CTLA-4 blockade in lung cancer. Measured with immunoSEQ multiplex PCR; TCRdb has only the in-frame clones, and not every one. The sample carries some 50,000 clones, about four fifths recorded once. Sequencing was performed on peripheral blood, taken from a patient treated with radiotherapy plus ipilimumab. All receptors come from a human donor with non-small cell lung cancer whose response to radiotherapy plus ipilimumab could not be evaluated.

The CDR3 region has the DNA TGTGCCAGCAGTGATATCGGGACAGGGGGTACCTACGAGCAGTACTTC. Its translation is CASSDIGTGGTYEQYF. The V gene is TRBV28, the J gene TRBJ2-7; 11 bases agree with TRBD1. This CDR3 is built from 16 residues. V lost 5 bases and J lost 2; bases outside the gene matches: 8. CDR1 is MDHEN, CDR2 SYDVKM, per germline.

The chain recombines TRBV9 with TRBJ2-2; D gene ambiguous. Per the germline V gene, CDR1 is SGDLS and CDR2 is YYNGEE. The CDR3 length is 14 residues. V lost 0 bases to trimming and J lost 1 base, with 4 bases between them. In DNA form, the CDR3 reads TGTGCCAGCAGCGTAGACGGGAACACCGGGGAGCTGTTTTTT. This codes for CASSVDGNTGELFF.

The V call is TRBV7-8, the J call TRBJ2-7; 9 nucleotides line up with TRBD1. CDR3 size: 15 residues. J lost 3 bases, V lost 5 bases, and 8 bases had no gene match. CDR1 is SGHVS and CDR2 is FQNEAQ in the germline V gene. The CDR3 region is CASSHIRDRDYEQYF. CDR3 DNA: TGTGCCAGCAGCCATATCCGGGACAGGGACTACGAGCAGTACTTC.